This T cell receptor (beta chain) is from a study of cytomegalovirus exposure and HLA in healthy donors. Overall study results and limits: The listing of roughly 160 TCR beta chains classed them as cytomegalovirus-associated. From TCR beta sequences, most subjects' HLA-A and HLA-B alleles were reportedly predicted accurately. A later analysis linked around 17,000 TCR beta sequences to HLA alleles at 0.05 false discovery rate.

Trimming took 2 bases from V and 5 from J, leaving 22 bases between them. The CDR3 sequence is 17 residues long. The germline V gene has CDR1 MNHEY and CDR2 SMNVEV (reference sequence). This clone was seen a single time. Its antigen is currently unknown. Participants comprised healthy donors of bone marrow. The PCR contained 60 Vbeta and 13 Jbeta primers. Sequencing was performed with immunoSEQ multiplex PCR; in TCRdb, only in-frame clones are kept and a portion is missing. Among roughly 120,000 clones listed, more than 60% were seen once. Sequenced sample: PBMCs. The rearrangement uses TRBV27 and TRBJ2-7; D is perhaps TRBD2 (7 bases). The receptor's source is a man aged 35-49 years in good health and CMV-seropositive. The CDR3 here is CASSLNPRGAGPHEQYF. The CDR3 DNA sequence: TGTGCCAGCAGTTTAAACCCCCGGGGGGCCGGGCCCCACGAGCAGTACTTC.